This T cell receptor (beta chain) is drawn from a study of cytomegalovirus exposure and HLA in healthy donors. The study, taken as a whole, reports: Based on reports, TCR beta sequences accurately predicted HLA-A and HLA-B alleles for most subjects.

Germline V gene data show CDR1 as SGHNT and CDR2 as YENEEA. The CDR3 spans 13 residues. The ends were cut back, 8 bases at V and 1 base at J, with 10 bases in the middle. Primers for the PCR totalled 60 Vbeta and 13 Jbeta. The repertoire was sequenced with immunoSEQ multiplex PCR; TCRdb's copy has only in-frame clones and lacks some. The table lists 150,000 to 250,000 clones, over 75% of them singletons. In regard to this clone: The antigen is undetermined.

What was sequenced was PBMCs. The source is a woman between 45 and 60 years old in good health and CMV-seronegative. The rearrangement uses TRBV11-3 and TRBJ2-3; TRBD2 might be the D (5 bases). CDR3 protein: CASGKEGTDTQYF. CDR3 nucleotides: TGTGCCAGCGGGAAGGAGGGCACAGATACGCAGTATTTT.